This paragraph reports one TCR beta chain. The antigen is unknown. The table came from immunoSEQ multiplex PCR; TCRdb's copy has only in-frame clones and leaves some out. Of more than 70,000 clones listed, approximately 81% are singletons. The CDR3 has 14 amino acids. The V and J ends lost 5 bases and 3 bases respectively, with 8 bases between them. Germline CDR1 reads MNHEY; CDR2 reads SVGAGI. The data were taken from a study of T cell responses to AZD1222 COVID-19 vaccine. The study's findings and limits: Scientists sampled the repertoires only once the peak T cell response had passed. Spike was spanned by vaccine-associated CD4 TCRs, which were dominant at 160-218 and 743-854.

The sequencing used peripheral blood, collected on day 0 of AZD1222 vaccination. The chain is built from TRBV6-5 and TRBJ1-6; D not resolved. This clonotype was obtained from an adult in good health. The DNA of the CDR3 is TGTGCCAGCAGTCCTGCGATCTATAATTCACCCCTCCACTTT. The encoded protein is CASSPAIYNSPLHF.